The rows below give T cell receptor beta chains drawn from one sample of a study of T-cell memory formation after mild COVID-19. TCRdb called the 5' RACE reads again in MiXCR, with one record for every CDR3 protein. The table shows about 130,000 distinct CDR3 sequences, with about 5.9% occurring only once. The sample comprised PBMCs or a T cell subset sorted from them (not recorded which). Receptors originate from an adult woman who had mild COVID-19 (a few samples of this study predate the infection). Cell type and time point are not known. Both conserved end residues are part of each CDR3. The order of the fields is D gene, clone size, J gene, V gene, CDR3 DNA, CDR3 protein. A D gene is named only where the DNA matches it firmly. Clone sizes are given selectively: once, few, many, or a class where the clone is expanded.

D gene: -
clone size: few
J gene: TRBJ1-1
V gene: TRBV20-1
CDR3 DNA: TGCAGTGCTAGCCCCACTCAGGGGTACACTGAAGCTTTCTTT
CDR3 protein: CSASPTQGYTEAFF

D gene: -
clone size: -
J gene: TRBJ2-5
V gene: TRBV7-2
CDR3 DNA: TGTGCCAGCGGGTGGGTACCAGAGACCCAGTACTTC
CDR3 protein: CASGWVPETQYF

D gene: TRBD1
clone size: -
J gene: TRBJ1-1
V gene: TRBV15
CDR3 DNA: TGTGCCACCAGCGGGGACAGGGGTCGGAGGGGCACTGAAGCTTTCTTT
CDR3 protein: CATSGDRGRRGTEAFF

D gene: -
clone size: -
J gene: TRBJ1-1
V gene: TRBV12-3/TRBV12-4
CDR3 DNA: TGTGCCAGCACCTCCGCAGGGGAAAACGGAGCTTTCTTT
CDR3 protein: CASTSAGENGAFF

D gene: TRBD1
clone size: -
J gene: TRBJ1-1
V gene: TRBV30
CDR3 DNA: TGTGCCTGGATCAACAGGGGAGGGTACACTGAAGCTTTCTTT
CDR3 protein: CAWINRGGYTEAFF

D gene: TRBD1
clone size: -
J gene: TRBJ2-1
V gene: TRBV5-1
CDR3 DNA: TGCGCCAGCAGCCGACACGACAGGGTAACAACGAATGAGCAGTTCTTC
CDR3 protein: CASSRHDRVTTNEQFF

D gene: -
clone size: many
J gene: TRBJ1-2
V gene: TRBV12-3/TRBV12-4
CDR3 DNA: TGTGCCAGCAGTTTAAGTTCTGGGTTCTACACCTTC
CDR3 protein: CASSLSSGFYTF

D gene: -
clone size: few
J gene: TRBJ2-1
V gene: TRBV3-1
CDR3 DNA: TGTGCCAGCAGCCACCTCGGGACTGCCAATGAGCAGTTCTTC
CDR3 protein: CASSHLGTANEQFF

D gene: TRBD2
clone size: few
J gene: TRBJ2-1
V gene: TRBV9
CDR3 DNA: TGTGCCAGCAGCGCCCGACTAGCCGTCTCCTACAATGAGCAGTTCTTC
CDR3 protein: CASSARLAVSYNEQFF

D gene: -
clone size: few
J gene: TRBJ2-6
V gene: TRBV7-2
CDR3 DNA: TGTGCCAGCAGCCCCCCGGGAATCTCTGGGGCCAACGTCCTGACTTTC
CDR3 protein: CASSPPGISGANVLTF

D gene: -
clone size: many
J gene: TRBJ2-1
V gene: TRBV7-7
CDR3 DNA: TGTGCTAGCAGCACCGGGACCGGATACGGGCGTGAGCAGTTCTTC
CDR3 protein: CASSTGTGYGREQFF

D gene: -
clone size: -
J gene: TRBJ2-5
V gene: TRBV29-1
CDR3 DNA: TGCAGCGTTGGAACGGGGATTGGGGAGACCCAGTACTTC
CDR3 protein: CSVGTGIGETQYF

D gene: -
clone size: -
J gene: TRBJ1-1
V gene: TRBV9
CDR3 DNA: TGTGCCAGCAGCGGACTACAGGGCACTGAAGCTTTCTTT
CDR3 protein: CASSGLQGTEAFF

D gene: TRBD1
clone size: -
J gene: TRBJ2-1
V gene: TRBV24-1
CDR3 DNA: TGTGCCACCAGTAGTCAGGACAGGGTCGGCAATGAGCAGTTCTTC
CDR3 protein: CATSSQDRVGNEQFF

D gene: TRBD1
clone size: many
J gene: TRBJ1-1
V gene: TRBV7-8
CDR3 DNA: TGTGCCAGCAGCTTCGGCCGGGACAGGGGGCGCTTGGGAACTGAAGCTTTCTTT
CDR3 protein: CASSFGRDRGRLGTEAFF

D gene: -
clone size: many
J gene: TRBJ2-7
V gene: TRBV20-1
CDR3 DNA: TGCAGTGCTAGAGATGACAGGCTATACGAGCAGTACTTC
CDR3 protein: CSARDDRLYEQYF

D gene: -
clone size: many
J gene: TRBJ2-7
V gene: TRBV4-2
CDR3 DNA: TGTGCCAGCAGCCCTAAGGTGGGGGGCGACGTAACCTACGAGCAGTACTTC
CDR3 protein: CASSPKVGGDVTYEQYF